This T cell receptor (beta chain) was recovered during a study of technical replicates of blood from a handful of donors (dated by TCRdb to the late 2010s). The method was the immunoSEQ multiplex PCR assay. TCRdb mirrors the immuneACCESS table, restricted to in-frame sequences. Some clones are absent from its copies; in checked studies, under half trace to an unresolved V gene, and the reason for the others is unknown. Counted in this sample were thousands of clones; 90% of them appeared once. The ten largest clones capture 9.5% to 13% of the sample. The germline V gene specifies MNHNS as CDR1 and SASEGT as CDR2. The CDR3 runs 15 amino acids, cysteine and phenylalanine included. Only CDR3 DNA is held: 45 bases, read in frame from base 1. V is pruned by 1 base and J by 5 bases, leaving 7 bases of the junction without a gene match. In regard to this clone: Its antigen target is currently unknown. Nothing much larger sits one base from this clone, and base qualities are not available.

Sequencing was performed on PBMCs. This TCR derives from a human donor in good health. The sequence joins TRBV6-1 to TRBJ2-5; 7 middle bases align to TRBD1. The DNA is TGTGCCAGCAGTGAAGGCCCACAGGGGAGTGAGACCCAGTACTTC. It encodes CASSEGPQGSETQYF.